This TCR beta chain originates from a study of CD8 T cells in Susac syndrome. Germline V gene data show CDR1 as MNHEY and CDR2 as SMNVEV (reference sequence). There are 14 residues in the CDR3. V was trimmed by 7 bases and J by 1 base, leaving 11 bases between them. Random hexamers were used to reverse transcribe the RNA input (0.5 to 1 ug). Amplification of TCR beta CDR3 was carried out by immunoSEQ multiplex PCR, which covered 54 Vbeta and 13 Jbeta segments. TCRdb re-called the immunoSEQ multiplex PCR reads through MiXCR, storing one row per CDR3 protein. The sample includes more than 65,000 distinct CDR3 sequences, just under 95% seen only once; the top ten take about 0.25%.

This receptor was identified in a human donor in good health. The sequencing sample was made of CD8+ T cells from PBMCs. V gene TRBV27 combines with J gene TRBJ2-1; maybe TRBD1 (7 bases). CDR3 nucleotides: TGTGCCAGCATCGGGGGACAGTCCTACAATGAGCAGTTCTTC. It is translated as CASIGGQSYNEQFF.